This T cell receptor beta chain was sequenced in a study of cytomegalovirus exposure and HLA in healthy donors. The PCR had 60 Vbeta and 13 Jbeta primers. Sequencing was performed with immunoSEQ multiplex PCR; in TCRdb, only in-frame clones are kept and a portion is missing. The data show around 190,000 clones, with about 80% seen just once and around 0.99% held by the top ten. This clone showed up just a few times. This CDR3 spans 13 amino acids. V lost 4 bases to trimming and J lost 5 bases, with 10 bases between them. Per germline, CDR1 SGHDT and CDR2 YYEEEE. The origin of this receptor is a woman in her thirties or forties in good health and CMV-seronegative. The chain combines TRBV5-6 with TRBJ2-1, with D maybe TRBD2 (6 bases). The material sequenced was PBMCs. CDR3 in amino acids: CASSLGEDNEQFF. CDR3 DNA sequence: TGTGCCAGCAGCCTCGGGGAGGACAATGAGCAGTTCTTC.